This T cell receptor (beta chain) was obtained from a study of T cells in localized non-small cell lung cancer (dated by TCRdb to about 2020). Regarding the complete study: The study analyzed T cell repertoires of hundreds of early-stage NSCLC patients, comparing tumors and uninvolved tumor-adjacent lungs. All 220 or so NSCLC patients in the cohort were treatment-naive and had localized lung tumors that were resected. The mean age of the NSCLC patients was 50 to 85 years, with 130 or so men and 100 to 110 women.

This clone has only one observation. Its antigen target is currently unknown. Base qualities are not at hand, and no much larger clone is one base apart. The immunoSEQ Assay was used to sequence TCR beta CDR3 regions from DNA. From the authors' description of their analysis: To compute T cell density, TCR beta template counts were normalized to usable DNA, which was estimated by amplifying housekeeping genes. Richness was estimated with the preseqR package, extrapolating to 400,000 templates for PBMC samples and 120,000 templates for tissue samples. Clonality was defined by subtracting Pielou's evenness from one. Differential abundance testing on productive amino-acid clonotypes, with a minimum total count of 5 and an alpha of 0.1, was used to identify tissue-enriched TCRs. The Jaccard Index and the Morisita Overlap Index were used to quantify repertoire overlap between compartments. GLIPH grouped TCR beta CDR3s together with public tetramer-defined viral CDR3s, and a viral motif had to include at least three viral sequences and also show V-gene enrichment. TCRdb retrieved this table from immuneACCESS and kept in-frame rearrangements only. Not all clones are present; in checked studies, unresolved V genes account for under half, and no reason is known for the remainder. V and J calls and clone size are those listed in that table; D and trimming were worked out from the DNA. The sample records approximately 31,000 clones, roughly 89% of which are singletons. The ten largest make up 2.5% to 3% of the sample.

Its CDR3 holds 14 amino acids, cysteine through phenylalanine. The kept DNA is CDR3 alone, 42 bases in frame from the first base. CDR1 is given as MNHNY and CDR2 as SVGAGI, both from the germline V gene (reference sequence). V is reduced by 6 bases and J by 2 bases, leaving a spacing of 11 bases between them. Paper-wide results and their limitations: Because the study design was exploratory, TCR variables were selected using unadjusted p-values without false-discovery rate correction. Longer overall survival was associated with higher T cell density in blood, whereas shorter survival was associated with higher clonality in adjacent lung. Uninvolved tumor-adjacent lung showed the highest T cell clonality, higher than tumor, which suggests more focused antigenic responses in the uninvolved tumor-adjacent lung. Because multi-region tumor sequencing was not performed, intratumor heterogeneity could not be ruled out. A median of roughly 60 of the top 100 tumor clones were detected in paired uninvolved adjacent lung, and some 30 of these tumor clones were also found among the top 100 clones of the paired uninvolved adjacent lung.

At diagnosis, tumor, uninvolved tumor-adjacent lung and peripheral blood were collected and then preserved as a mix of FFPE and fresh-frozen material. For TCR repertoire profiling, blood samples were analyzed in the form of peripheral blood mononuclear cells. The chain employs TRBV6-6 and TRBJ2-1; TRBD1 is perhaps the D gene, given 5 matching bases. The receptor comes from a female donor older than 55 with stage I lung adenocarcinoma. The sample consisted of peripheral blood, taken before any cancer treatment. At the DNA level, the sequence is TGTGCCAGCAGAAAAGGGGAAACCTACAATGAGCAGTTCTTC. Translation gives CASRKGETYNEQFF.